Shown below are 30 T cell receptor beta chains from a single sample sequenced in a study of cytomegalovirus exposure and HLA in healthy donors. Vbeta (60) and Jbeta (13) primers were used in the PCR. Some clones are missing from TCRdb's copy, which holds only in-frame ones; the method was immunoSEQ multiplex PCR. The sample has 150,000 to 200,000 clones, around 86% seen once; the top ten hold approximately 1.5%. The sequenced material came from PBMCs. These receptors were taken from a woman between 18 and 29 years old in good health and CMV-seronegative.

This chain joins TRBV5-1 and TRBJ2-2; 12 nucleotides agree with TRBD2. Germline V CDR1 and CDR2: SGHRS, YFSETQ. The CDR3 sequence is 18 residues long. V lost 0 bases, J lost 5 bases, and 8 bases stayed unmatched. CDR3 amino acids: CASSLDLTSGSSTGELFF. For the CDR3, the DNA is TGCGCCAGCAGCTTGGACTTGACTAGCGGGAGTAGTACCGGGGAGCTGTTTTTT.

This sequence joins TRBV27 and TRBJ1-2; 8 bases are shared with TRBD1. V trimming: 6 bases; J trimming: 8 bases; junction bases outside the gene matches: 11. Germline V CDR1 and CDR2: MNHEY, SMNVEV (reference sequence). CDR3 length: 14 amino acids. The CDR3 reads CASRTQGGDGGYTF. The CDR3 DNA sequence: TGTGCCAGCAGGACACAGGGGGGAGACGGGGGCTACACCTTC.

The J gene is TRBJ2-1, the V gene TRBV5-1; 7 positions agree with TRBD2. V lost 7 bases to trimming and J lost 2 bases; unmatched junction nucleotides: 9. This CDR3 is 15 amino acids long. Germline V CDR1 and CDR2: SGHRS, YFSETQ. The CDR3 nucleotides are TGCGCCAGCGGGAGGGGTACTACTCCCTACAATGAGCAGTTCTTC. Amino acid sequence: CASGRGTTPYNEQFF.

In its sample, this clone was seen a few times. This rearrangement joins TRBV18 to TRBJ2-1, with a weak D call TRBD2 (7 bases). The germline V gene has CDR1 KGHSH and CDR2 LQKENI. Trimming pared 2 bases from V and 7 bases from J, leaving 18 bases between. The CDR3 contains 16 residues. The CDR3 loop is CASSPINLGGGNEQFF. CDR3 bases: TGTGCCAGCTCACCAATTAACCTGGGAGGGGGAAATGAGCAGTTCTTC. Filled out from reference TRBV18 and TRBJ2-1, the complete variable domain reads NAGVMQNPRHLVRRRGQEARLRCSPMKGHSHVYWYRQLPEEGLKFMVYLQKENIIDESGMPKERFSAEFPKEGPSILRIQQVVRGDSAAYFCASSPINLGGGNEQFFGPGTRLTVL.

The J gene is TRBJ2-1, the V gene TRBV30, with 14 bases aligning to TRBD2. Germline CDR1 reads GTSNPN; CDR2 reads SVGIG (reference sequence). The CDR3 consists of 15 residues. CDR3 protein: CAWDRGLAGVGEQFF. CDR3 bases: TGTGCATGGGACAGGGGACTAGCGGGAGTTGGTGAGCAGTTCTTC.

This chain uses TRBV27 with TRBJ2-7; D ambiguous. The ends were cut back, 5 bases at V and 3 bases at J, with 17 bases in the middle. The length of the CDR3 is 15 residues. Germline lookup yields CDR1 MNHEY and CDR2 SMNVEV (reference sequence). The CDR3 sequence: CASSPTGSPRYEQYF. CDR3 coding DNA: TGTGCCAGCAGTCCTACCGGGTCCCCCCGCTACGAGCAGTACTTC.

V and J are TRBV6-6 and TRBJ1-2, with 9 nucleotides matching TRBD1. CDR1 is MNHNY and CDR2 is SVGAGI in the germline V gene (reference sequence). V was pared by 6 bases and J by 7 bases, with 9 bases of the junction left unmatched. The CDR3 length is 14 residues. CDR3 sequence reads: CASSLDRGVSGYTF. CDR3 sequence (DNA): TGTGCCAGCAGCCTCGACAGGGGGGTTAGTGGCTACACCTTC.

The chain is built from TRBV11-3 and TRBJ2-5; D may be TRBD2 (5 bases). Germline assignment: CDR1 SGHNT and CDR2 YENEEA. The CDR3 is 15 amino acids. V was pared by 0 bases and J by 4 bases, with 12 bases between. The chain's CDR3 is CASSLDGSSPETQYF. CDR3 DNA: TGTGCCAGCAGCTTAGATGGGAGCAGCCCAGAGACCCAGTACTTC.

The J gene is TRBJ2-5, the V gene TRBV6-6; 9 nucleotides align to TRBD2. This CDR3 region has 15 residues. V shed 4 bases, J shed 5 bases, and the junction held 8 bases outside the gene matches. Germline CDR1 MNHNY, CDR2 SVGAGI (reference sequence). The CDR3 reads CASSWGLAGGETQYF. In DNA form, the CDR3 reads TGTGCCAGCAGTTGGGGACTAGCAGGCGGGGAGACCCAGTACTTC.

This CDR3 is CATKQVSGNTIYF. The CDR3 coding sequence is TGTGCCACCAAACAGGTCTCTGGAAACACCATATATTTT. V and J are TRBV19 and TRBJ1-3, with D possibly matching TRBD1 (5 bases). Germline V gene data show CDR1 as LNHDA and CDR2 as SQIVND (reference sequence). This CDR3 region has 13 residues. Deletions cut 10 bases from V and 0 bases from J, with 10 bases between. Full variable domain (remainder filled in from reference TRBV19 and TRBJ1-3): DGGITQSPKYLFRKEGQNVTLSCEQNLNHDAMYWYRQDPGQGLRLIYYSQIVNDFQKGDIAEGYSVSREKKESFPLTVTSAQKNPTAFYLCATKQVSGNTIYFGEGSWLTVV.

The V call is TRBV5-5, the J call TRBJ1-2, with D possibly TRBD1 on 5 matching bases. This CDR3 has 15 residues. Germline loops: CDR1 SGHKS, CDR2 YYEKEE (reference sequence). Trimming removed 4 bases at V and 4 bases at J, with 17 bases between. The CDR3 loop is CASSLAGIEFYGYTF. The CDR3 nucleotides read TGTGCCAGCAGCCTGGCAGGGATCGAGTTCTATGGCTACACCTTC.

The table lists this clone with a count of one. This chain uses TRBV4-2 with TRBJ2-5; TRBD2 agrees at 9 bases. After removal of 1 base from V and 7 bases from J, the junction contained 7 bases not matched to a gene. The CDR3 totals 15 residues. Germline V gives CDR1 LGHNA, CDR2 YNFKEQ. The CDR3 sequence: CASSQGVAGVVTQYF. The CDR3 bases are TGTGCCAGCAGCCAAGGGGTAGCGGGAGTGGTGACCCAGTACTTC.

CDR3 in amino acids: CASSIPPWELRSGANVLTF. CDR3 bases: TGTGCCAGTAGTATCCCCCCCTGGGAGTTGAGATCTGGGGCCAACGTCCTGACTTTC. J is TRBJ2-6 and V is TRBV19, with D perhaps TRBD2 (5 bases). Trimming cost V 3 bases and J 1 base, with 19 bases left between them. CDR1 and CDR2 (germline): LNHDA, SQIVND (reference sequence). There are 19 residues in the CDR3. The full variable domain, in which reference TRBV19 and TRBJ2-6 provide the parts outside the CDR3, is DGGITQSPKYLFRKEGQNVTLSCEQNLNHDAMYWYRQDPGQGLRLIYYSQIVNDFQKGDIAEGYSVSREKKESFPLTVTSAQKNPTAFYLCASSIPPWELRSGANVLTFGAGSRLTVL.

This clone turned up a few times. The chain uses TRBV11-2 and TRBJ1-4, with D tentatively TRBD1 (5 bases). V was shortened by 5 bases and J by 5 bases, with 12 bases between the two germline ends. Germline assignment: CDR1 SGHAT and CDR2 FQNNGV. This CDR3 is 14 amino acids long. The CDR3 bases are TGTGCCAGCAGCCTCGGGCAGGGCAATGAAAAACTGTTTTTT. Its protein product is CASSLGQGNEKLFF.

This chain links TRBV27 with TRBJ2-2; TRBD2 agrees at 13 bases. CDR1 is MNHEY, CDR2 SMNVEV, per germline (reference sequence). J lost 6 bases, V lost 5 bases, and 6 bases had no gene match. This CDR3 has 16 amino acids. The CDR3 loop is CASSPGLAGKAGELFF. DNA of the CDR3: TGTGCCAGCAGTCCGGGACTAGCGGGAAAAGCCGGGGAGCTGTTTTTT.

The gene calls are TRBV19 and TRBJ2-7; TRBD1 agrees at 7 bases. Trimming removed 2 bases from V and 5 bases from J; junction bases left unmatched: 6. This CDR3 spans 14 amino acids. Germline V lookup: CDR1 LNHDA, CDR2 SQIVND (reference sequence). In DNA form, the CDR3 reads TGTGCCAGTAGTATACGCGAGGGGGCCCACGAGCAGTACTTC. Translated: CASSIREGAHEQYF.

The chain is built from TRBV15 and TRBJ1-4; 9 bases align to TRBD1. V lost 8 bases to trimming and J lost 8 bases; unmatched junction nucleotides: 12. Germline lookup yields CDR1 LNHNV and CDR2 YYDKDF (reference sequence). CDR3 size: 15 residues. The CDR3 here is CATLAGGQGFEKLFF. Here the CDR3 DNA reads TGTGCCACCCTAGCGGGGGGACAGGGCTTCGAAAAACTGTTTTTT. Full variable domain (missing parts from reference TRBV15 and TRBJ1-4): DAMVIQNPRYQVTQFGKPVTLSCSQTLNHNVMYWYQQKSSQAPKLLFHYYDKDFNNEADTPDNFQSRRPNTSFCFLDIRSPGLGDTAMYLCATLAGGQGFEKLFFGSGTQLSVL.

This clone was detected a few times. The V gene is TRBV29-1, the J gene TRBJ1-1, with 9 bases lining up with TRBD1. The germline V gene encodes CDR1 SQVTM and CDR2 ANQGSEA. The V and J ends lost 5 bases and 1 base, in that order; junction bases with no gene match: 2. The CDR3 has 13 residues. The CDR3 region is CSVLGQGNTEAFF. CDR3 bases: TGCAGCGTTCTGGGACAGGGGAACACTGAAGCTTTCTTT.

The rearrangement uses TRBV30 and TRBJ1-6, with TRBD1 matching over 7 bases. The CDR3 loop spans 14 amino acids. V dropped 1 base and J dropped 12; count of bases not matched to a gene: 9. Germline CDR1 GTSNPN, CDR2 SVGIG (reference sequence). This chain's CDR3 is CAWSEKGGAQPLHF. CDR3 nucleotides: TGTGCCTGGAGTGAGAAAGGGGGCGCCCAACCCCTCCACTTT.

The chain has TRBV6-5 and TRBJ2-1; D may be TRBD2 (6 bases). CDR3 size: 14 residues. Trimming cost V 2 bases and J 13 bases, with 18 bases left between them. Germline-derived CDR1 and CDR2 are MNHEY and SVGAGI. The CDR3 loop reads CASSYEPLAVFQFF. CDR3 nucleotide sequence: TGTGCCAGCAGTTACGAACCCTTAGCGGTTTTCCAGTTCTTC.

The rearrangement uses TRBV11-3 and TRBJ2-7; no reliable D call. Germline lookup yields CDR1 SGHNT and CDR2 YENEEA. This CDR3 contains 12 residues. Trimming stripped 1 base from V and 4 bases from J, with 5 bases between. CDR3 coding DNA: TGTGCCAGCAGCTTAGGAGTTTACGAGCAGTACTTC. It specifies CASSLGVYEQYF.

The DNA for the CDR3 is TGTGCCAGCAGCCCCTCGAGCACTACGCAGTATTTT. Amino acids: CASSPSSTTQYF. The rearrangement links TRBV11-3 to TRBJ2-3; D remains ambiguous. CDR1 SGHNT and CDR2 YENEEA come from the germline V gene. There are 12 residues in the CDR3. V lost 5 bases and J lost 8, with 11 bases in between.

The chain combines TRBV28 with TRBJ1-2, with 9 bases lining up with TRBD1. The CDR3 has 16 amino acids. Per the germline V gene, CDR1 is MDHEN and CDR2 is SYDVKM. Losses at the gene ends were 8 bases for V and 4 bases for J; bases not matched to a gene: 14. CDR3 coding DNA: TGTGCCAGCGGAGGACAGGGGCCTCTTCTGACCTATGGCTACACCTTC. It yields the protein CASGGQGPLLTYGYTF.

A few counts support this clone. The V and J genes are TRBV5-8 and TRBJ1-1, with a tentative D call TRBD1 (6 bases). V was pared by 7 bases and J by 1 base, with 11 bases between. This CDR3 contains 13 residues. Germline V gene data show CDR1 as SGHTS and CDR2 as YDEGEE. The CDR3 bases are TGTGCCAGCGTCACAGGGTGGAACACTGAAGCTTTCTTT. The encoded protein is CASVTGWNTEAFF. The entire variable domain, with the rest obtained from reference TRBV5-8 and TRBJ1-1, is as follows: EAGVTQSPTHLIKTRGQQATLRCSPISGHTSVYWYQQALGLGLQFLLWYDEGEERNRGNFPPRFSGRQFPNYSSELNVNALELEDSALYLCASVTGWNTEAFFGQGTRLTVV.

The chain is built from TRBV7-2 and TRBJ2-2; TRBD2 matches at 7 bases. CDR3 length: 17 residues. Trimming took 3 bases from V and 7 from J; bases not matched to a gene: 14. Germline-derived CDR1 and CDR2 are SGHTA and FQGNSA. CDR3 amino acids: CASSLSRLASMSGELFF. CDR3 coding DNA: TGTGCCAGCAGCTTGTCCCGACTAGCCAGCATGAGCGGGGAGCTGTTTTTT. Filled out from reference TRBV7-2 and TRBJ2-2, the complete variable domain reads GAGVSQSPSNKVTEKGKDVELRCDPISGHTALYWYRQSLGQGLEFLIYFQGNSAPDKSGLPSDRFSAERTGGSVSTLTIQRTQQEDSAVYLCASSLSRLASMSGELFFGEGSRLTVL.

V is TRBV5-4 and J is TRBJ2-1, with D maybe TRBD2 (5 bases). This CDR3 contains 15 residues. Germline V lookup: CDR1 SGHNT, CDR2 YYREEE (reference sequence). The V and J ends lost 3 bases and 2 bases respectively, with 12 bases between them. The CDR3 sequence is CASSSTAEAYNEQFF. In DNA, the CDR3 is TGTGCCAGCAGCTCCACGGCGGAGGCCTACAATGAGCAGTTCTTC.

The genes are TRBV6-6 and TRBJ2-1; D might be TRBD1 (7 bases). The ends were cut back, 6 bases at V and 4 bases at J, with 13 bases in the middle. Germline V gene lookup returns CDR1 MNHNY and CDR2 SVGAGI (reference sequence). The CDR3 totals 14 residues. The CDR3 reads CASSLQGTYNEQFF. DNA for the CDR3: TGTGCCAGCAGCCTACAGGGGACTTACAATGAGCAGTTCTTC.

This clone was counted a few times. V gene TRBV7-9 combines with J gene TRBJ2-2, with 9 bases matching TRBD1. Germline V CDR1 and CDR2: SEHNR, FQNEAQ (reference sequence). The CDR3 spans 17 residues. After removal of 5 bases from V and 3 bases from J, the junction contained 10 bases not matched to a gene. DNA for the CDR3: TGTGCCAGCAGCCTCTTTACAGGGGGCTGGGACACCGGGGAGCTGTTTTTT. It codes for CASSLFTGGWDTGELFF.

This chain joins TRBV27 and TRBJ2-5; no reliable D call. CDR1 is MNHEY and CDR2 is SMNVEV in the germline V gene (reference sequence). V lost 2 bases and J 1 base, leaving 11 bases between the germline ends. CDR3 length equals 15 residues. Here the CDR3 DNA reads TGTGCCAGCAGTTTACTTAAAGCTCCCCAAGAGACCCAGTACTTC. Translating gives CASSLLKAPQETQYF.

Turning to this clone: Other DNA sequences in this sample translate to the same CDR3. The DNA for the CDR3 is TGTGCCAGCAGCCTCTTAGCGGGCGCACTTACCTACGAGCAGTACTTC. Its protein is CASSLLAGALTYEQYF. The rearrangement links TRBV7-8 to TRBJ2-7; 7 bases fit TRBD2. The junction had 12 bases not matched to a gene; V was cut back by 5 bases and J by 2 bases. This CDR3 is built from 16 residues. Germline CDR1 reads SGHVS; CDR2 reads FQNEAQ. Full variable domain (rest looked up from reference TRBV7-8 and TRBJ2-7): GAGVSQSPRYKVAKRGQDVALRCDPISGHVSLFWYQQALGQGPEFLTYFQNEAQLDKSGLPSDRFFAERPEGSVSTLKIQRTQQEDSAVYLCASSLLAGALTYEQYFGPGTRLTVT.